Following are 20 T cell receptor beta chains from one sample sequenced in a study of blood T cell repertoires in COVID-19. The protocol was immunoSEQ multiplex PCR, while the TCRdb copy is restricted to in-frame clones and leaves out a portion. The repertoire holds roughly 100,000 clones, with roughly 90% as singletons. Material: peripheral blood. These receptors were taken from a human donor in a cohort sampled during active COVID-19.

The sample holds a few counts of this clone. V gene TRBV5-1 combines with J gene TRBJ1-6; D is undetermined. Germline assignment: CDR1 SGHRS and CDR2 YFSETQ. CDR3 length: 16 amino acids. Trimming shortened V by 0 bases and J by 7 bases, and 14 bases separated the two germline ends. CDR3 in DNA: TGCGCCAGCAGCTTGGAACCCGAACTCCCAAATTCACCCCTCCACTTT. Protein sequence: CASSLEPELPNSPLHF.

J is TRBJ2-7 and V is TRBV11-2; TRBD1 is a possible D gene (6 bases). Germline V gene data show CDR1 as SGHAT and CDR2 as FQNNGV. CDR3 length equals 13 residues. Trimming stripped 10 bases from V and 10 bases from J, with 23 bases between. The CDR3 loop reads CATGDTFGEFQYF. The CDR3 nucleotides read TGTGCCACCGGGGACACATTCGGGGAGTTCCAGTACTTC.

This rearrangement joins TRBV5-1 to TRBJ1-4, with TRBD1 matching over 10 bases. The ends lost 5 bases at V and 8 bases at J; junction bases unmatched: 6. The CDR3 is made up of 14 amino acids. The V gene's germline CDR1 is SGHRS and CDR2 YFSETQ. The CDR3 DNA sequence: TGCGCCAGCAGAGGAGGACAGGGGGAAGAAAAACTGTTTTTT. This sequence encodes CASRGGQGEEKLFF.

The rearrangement uses TRBV4-3 and TRBJ1-5; D might be TRBD1 (5 bases). The CDR3 runs to 15 residues. Per germline, CDR1 LGHNA and CDR2 YSLEER. V was shortened by 0 bases and J by 3 bases, with 9 bases between the two germline ends. For the CDR3, the DNA is TGCGCCAGCAGCCAAGACGGGGGATACAATCAGCCCCAGCATTTT. It yields the protein CASSQDGGYNQPQHF.

V usage is TRBV18 and J usage is TRBJ2-3; TRBD1 matches 7 bases. The germline V gene has CDR1 KGHSH and CDR2 LQKENI. The CDR3 has 16 residues. Unmatched junction bases numbered 10, after V lost 5 bases and J lost 2 bases. The CDR3 DNA follows: TGTGCCAGCTCATCCCAGGACAGGAGGAACACAGATACGCAGTATTTT. It yields the protein CASSSQDRRNTDTQYF.

The V call is TRBV7-2, the J call TRBJ2-2; the match to TRBD1 covers 11 bases. Trimming at V came to 2 bases and at J to 5 bases, leaving 7 bases not matched to a gene. CDR1 is SGHTA, CDR2 FQGNSA, per germline. The CDR3 extends over 17 amino acids. CDR3 bases: TGTGCCAGCAGCTTACCGCGTGGGACAGGGGGGACCGGGGAGCTGTTTTTT. This sequence encodes CASSLPRGTGGTGELFF.

This clone was seen a single time. This chain connects TRBV6-5 to TRBJ2-7, with 9 nucleotides matching TRBD1. CDR3 length equals 15 residues. Trimming at V came to 5 bases and at J to 3 bases, leaving 8 bases not matched to a gene. The germline V gene has CDR1 MNHEY and CDR2 SVGAGI. The CDR3 reads CASSRVVTGGYEQYF. The CDR3 DNA sequence: TGTGCCAGCAGTAGGGTGGTGACAGGGGGCTACGAGCAGTACTTC.

The chain employs TRBV9 and TRBJ2-3; the D gene is possibly TRBD1 (6 bases). Looked up from germline, CDR1 is SGDLS and CDR2 is YYNGEE. The CDR3 spans 15 residues. The V and J ends lost 0 bases and 4 bases respectively, with 12 bases between them. The CDR3 nucleotides read TGTGCCAGCAGCGTAGGCTCAAGGGGGTCAGATACGCAGTATTTT. It encodes CASSVGSRGSDTQYF.

The rearrangement links TRBV30 to TRBJ2-3; no reliable D call. The CDR3 runs to 13 residues. Germline V lookup: CDR1 GTSNPN, CDR2 SVGIG (reference sequence). The V end was cut by 1 base, the J end by 0 bases, with 5 bases between. CDR3 in amino acids: CAWSATSTDTQYF. In DNA, the CDR3 is TGTGCCTGGAGTGCAACTAGCACAGATACGCAGTATTTT.

V usage is TRBV15 and J usage is TRBJ2-5, with TRBD2 matching over 7 bases. CDR3 length: 16 amino acids. Looked up from germline, CDR1 is LNHNV and CDR2 is YYDKDF (reference sequence). Losses at the gene ends were 1 base for V and 1 base for J; bases not matched to a gene: 6. CDR3 DNA sequence: TGTGCCACCAGCAGAGCTGGGGGGGGACTCCAAGAGACCCAGTACTTC. This translates into CATSRAGGGLQETQYF. Full variable domain (remainder filled in from reference TRBV15 and TRBJ2-5): DAMVIQNPRYQVTQFGKPVTLSCSQTLNHNVMYWYQQKSSQAPKLLFHYYDKDFNNEADTPDNFQSRRPNTSFCFLDIRSPGLGDTAMYLCATSRAGGGLQETQYFGPGTRLLVL.

The rearrangement uses TRBV28 and TRBJ2-5, with TRBD1 identical over 8 bases. The CDR3 totals 18 residues. V shed 2 bases and J 5 bases; nucleotides not matched to a gene: 16. Germline CDR1 reads MDHEN; CDR2 reads SYDVKM. The CDR3 coding sequence is TGTGCCAGCAGTTTAGGGGTCTACTACAGGGGGATCGGGGAGACCCAGTACTTC. It specifies CASSLGVYYRGIGETQYF.

The chain recombines TRBV6-2 or TRBV6-3 with TRBJ2-7, with 7 nucleotides matching TRBD2. Trimming removed 6 bases from V and 0 bases from J; junction bases left unmatched: 8. The CDR3 extends over 15 amino acids. Germline assignment: CDR1 MNHEY and CDR2 SVGEGT. The CDR3 DNA follows: TGTGCCAGCAGCTCACTAGCGCAGAGCTCCTACGAGCAGTACTTC. Protein: CASSSLAQSSYEQYF.

The CDR3 here is CSVEGGRSYNEQFF. CDR3 coding DNA: TGCAGCGTTGAAGGTGGGAGGTCCTACAATGAGCAGTTCTTC. The chain couples TRBV29-1 to TRBJ2-1; D possibly corresponds to TRBD2 (6 bases). V lost 1 base and J 1 base, leaving 8 bases between the germline ends. The CDR3 covers 14 residues. Germline V gives CDR1 SQVTM, CDR2 ANQGSEA.

This clone was seen a few times. The chain uses TRBV7-9 and TRBJ2-7; 7 nucleotides agree with TRBD1. CDR3 length: 13 residues. V lost 5 bases, J lost 3 bases, and 4 bases stayed unmatched. From germline, CDR1 is SEHNR and CDR2 FQNEAQ (reference sequence). CDR3 sequence reads: CASSMAGGYEQYF. In nucleotides, the CDR3 is TGTGCCAGCAGCATGGCAGGGGGCTACGAGCAGTACTTC.

V gene TRBV4-2 combines with J gene TRBJ2-1; 8 bases line up with TRBD2. The CDR3 extends over 16 amino acids. V lost 0 bases to trimming and J lost 6 bases; unmatched junction nucleotides: 7. Germline loops: CDR1 LGHNA, CDR2 YNFKEQ. As DNA, the CDR3 is TGTGCCAGCAGCCAAGAGGACGGGAGGGCCCTCAATGAGCAGTTCTTC. It translates to CASSQEDGRALNEQFF.

V and J are TRBV9 and TRBJ1-4; 8 bases fit TRBD1. V lost 0 bases and J lost 7; bases outside the gene matches: 11. CDR3 length: 17 residues. Germline CDR1 reads SGDLS; CDR2 reads YYNGEE. The CDR3 protein is CASSVAPETGEIEKLFF. The CDR3 region has the DNA TGTGCCAGCAGCGTAGCCCCTGAGACAGGGGAGATTGAAAAACTGTTTTTT.

The chain couples TRBV30 to TRBJ2-1, with TRBD2 matching 9 bases. Germline trimming cut 2 bases from V and 8 bases from J; bases unmatched to any gene: 13. Germline V CDR1 and CDR2: GTSNPN, SVGIG (reference sequence). The CDR3 is 16 amino acids. CDR3 coding DNA: TGTGCCTGGAGTAAAAGTCTAGCGGGGAGGGGCTATGAGCAGTTCTTC. Its protein product is CAWSKSLAGRGYEQFF.

The V and J genes are TRBV5-6 and TRBJ2-1; D is perhaps TRBD2 (6 bases). There are 17 residues in the CDR3. Germline V gene lookup returns CDR1 SGHDT and CDR2 YYEEEE. V dropped 4 bases and J dropped 5 bases, with 22 bases sitting between them. CDR3: CASSPRRIGPGDNEQFF. CDR3 bases: TGTGCCAGCAGCCCCCGGAGGATAGGGCCGGGGGACAATGAGCAGTTCTTC.

This clone was seen more than once but under ten times. The chain uses TRBV27 and TRBJ1-5; no clear D. The CDR3 has 14 amino acids. V lost 4 bases and J lost 4, with 11 bases in between. CDR1 is MNHEY and CDR2 is SMNVEV in the germline V gene (reference sequence). The CDR3 protein is CASSSSRGNQPQHF. The CDR3 DNA follows: TGTGCCAGCAGTTCCAGCAGAGGGAATCAGCCCCAGCATTTT.

The chain recombines TRBV7-2 with TRBJ2-7, with 9 bases aligning to TRBD2. J gave up 6 bases and V 7 bases, and 16 bases lay outside the gene matches. The CDR3 extends over 16 amino acids. Germline assignment: CDR1 SGHTA and CDR2 FQGNSA. This CDR3 reads CASTPRRAGGPGEQYF. CDR3 in DNA: TGTGCCAGCACCCCACGCCGGGCGGGAGGGCCTGGCGAGCAGTACTTC.